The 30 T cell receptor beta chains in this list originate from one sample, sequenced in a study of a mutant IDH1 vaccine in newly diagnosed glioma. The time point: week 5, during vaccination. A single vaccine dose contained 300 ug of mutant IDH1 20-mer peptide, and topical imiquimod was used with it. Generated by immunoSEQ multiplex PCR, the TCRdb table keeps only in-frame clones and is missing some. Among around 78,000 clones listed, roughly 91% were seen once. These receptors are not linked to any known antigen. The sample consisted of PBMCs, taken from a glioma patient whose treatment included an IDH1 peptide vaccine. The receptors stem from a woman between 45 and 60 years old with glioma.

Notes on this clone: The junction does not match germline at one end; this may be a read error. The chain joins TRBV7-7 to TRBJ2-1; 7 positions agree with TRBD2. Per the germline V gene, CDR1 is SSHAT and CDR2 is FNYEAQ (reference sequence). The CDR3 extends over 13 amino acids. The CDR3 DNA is TGTGCTAGCAGCTGGCAGGAGCGGGAAGAGCAGTTCTTC. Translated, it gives CASSWQEREEQFF.

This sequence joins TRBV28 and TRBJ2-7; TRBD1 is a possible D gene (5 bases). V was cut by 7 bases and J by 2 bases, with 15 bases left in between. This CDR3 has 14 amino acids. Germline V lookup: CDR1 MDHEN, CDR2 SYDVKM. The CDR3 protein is CASTDGRAAYEQYF. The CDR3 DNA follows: TGTGCCAGCACCGATGGCAGGGCGGCCTACGAGCAGTACTTC.

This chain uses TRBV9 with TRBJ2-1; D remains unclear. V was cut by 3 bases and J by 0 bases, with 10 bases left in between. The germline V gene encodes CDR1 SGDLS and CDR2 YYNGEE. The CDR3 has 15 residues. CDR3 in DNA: TGTGCCAGCAGCGATGGGCGAAACTCCTACAATGAGCAGTTCTTC. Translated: CASSDGRNSYNEQFF.

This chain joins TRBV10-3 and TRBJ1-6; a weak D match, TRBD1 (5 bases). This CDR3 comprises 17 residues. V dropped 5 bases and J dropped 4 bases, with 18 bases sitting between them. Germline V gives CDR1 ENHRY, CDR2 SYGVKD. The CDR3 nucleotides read TGTGCCATCAGTTCCGGGGACCAAGGAATATATAATTCACCCCTCCACTTT. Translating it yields CAISSGDQGIYNSPLHF.

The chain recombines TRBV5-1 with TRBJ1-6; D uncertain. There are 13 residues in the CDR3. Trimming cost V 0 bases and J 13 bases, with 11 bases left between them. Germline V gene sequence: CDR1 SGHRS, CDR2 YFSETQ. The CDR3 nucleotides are TGCGCCAGCAGCTTGGCCCCCGCGGCGCCCCTCCACTTT. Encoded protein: CASSLAPAAPLHF. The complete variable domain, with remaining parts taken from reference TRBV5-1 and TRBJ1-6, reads KAGVTQTPRYLIKTRGQQVTLSCSPISGHRSVSWYQQTPGQGLQFLFEYFSETQRNKGNFPGRFSGRQFSNSRSEMNVSTLELGDSALYLCASSLAPAAPLHFGNGTRLTVT.

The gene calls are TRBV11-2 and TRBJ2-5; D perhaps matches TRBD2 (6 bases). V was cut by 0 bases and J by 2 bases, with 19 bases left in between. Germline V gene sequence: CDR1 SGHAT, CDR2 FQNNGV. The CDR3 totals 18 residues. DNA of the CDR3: TGTGCCAGCAGCTTAGATCTTGTGACGGGACGGGGGCAAGAGACCCAGTACTTC. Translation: CASSLDLVTGRGQETQYF. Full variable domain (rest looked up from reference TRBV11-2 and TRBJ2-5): EAGVAQSPRYKIIEKRQSVAFWCNPISGHATLYWYQQILGQGPKLLIQFQNNGVVDDSQLPKDRFSAERLKGVDSTLKIQPAKLEDSAVYLCASSLDLVTGRGQETQYFGPGTRLLVL.

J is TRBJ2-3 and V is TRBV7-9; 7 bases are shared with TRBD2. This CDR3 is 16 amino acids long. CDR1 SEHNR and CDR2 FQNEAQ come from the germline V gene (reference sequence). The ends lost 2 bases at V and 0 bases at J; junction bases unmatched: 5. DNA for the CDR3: TGTGCCAGCAGCTTAAGGCGGGGGACCAGCACAGATACGCAGTATTTT. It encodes CASSLRRGTSTDTQYF. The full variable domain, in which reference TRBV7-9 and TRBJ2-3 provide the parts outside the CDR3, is DTGVSQNPRHKITKRGQNVTFRCDPISEHNRLYWYRQTLGQGPEFLTYFQNEAQLEKSRLLSDRFSAERPKGSFSTLEIQRTEQGDSAMYLCASSLRRGTSTDTQYFGPGTRLTVL.

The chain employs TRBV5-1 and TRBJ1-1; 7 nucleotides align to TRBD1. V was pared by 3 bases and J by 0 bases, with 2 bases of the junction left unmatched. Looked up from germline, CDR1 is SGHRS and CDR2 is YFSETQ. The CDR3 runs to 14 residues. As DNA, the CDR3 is TGCGCCAGCAGCTCGGGACAGATGAACACTGAAGCTTTCTTT. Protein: CASSSGQMNTEAFF. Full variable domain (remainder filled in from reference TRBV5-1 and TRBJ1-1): KAGVTQTPRYLIKTRGQQVTLSCSPISGHRSVSWYQQTPGQGLQFLFEYFSETQRNKGNFPGRFSGRQFSNSRSEMNVSTLELGDSALYLCASSSGQMNTEAFFGQGTRLTVV.

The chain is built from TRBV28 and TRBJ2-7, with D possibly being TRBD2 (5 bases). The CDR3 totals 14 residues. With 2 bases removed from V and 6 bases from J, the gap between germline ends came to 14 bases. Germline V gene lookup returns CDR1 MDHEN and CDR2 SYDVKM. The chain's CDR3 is CASSLAGGRFEQYF. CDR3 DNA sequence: TGTGCCAGCAGTTTAGCCGGCGGGCGGTTCGAGCAGTACTTC.

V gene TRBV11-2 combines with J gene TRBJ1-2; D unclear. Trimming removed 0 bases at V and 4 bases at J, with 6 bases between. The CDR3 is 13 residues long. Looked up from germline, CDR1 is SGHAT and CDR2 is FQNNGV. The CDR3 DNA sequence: TGTGCCAGCAGCTTAGATCTTTCCTATGGCTACACCTTC. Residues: CASSLDLSYGYTF.

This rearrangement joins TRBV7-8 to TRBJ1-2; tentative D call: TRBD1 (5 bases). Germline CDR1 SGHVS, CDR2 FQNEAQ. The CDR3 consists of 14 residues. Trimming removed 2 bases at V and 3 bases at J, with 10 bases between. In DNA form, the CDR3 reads TGTGCCAGCAGCTTACACCGAGGGGACTATGGCTACACCTTC. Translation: CASSLHRGDYGYTF.

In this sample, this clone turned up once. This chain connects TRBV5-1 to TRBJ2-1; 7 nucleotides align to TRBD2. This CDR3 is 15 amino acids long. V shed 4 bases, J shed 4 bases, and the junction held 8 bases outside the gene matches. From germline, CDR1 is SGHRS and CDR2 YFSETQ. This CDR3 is CASSQGTTDYNEQFF. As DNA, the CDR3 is TGCGCCAGCAGCCAAGGGACTACCGATTACAATGAGCAGTTCTTC.

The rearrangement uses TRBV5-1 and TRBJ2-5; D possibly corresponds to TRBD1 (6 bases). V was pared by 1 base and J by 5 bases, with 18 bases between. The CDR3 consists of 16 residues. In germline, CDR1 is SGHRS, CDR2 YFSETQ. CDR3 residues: CASSLRNQGRGETQYF. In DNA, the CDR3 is TGCGCCAGCAGCTTGAGGAACCAGGGGCGCGGGGAGACCCAGTACTTC.

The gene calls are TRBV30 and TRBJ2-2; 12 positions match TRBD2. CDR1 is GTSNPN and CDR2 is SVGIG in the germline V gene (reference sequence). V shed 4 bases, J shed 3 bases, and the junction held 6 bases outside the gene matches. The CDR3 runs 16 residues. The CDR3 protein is CAWTPTSGGYTGELFF. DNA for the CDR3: TGTGCCTGGACCCCGACTAGCGGGGGATACACCGGGGAGCTGTTTTTT. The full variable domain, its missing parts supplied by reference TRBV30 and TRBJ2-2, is SQTIHQWPATLVQPVGSPLSLECTVEGTSNPNLYWYRQAAGRGLQLLFYSVGIGQISSEVPQNLSASRPQDRQFILSSKKLLLSDSGFYLCAWTPTSGGYTGELFFGEGSRLTVL.

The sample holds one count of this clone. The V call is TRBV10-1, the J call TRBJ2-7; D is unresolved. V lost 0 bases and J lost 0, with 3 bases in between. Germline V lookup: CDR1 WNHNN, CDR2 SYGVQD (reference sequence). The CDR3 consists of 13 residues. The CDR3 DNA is TGCGCCAGCAGTGAGTCGAGCTCCTACGAGCAGTACTTC. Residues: CASSESSSYEQYF.

The CDR3 sequence is CASTSNYGYTF. The CDR3 region has the DNA TGTGCCAGCACCTCTAACTATGGCTACACCTTC. V usage is TRBV28 and J usage is TRBJ1-2, with D hard to call. Germline CDR1 reads MDHEN; CDR2 reads SYDVKM. This CDR3 is 11 amino acids long. V was shortened by 7 bases and J by 0 bases, with 3 bases between the two germline ends.

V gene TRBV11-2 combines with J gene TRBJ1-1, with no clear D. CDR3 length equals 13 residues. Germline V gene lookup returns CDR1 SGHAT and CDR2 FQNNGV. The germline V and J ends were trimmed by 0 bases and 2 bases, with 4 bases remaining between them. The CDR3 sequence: CASSLDPNTEAFF. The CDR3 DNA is TGTGCCAGCAGCTTAGACCCTAACACTGAAGCTTTCTTT.

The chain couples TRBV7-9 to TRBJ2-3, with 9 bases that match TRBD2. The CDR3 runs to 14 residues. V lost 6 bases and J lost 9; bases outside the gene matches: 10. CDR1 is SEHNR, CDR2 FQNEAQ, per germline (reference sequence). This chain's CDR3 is CASRTAGGPQTQYF. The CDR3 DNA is TGTGCCAGCAGAACAGCGGGAGGCCCCCAGACGCAGTATTTT.

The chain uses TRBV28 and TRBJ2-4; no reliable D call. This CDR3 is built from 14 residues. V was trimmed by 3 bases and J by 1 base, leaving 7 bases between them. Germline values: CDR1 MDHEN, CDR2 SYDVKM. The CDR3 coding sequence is TGTGCCAGCAGTTTTTGGAAGGCCAAAAACATTCAGTACTTC. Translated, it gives CASSFWKAKNIQYF. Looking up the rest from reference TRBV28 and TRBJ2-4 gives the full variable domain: DVKVTQSSRYLVKRTGEKVFLECVQDMDHENMFWYRQDPGLGLRLIYFSYDVKMKEKGDIPEGYSVSREKKERFSLILESASTNQTSMYLCASSFWKAKNIQYFGAGTRLSVL.

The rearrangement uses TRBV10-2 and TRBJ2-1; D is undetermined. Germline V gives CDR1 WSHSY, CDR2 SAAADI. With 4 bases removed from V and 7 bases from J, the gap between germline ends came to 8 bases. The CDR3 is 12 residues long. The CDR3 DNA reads TGCGCCAGCAGTGTAACGTATAATGAGCAGTTCTTC. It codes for CASSVTYNEQFF.

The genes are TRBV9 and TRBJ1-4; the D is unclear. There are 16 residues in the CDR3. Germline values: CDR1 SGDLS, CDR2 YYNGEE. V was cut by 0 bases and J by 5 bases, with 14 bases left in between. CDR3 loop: CASSVDPFPSNEKLFF. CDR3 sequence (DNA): TGTGCCAGCAGCGTAGACCCCTTCCCGTCCAATGAAAAACTGTTTTTT. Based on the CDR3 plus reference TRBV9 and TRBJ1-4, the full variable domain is DSGVTQTPKHLITATGQRVTLRCSPRSGDLSVYWYQQSLDQGLQFLIQYYNGEERAKGNILERFSAQQFPDLHSELNLSSLELGDSALYFCASSVDPFPSNEKLFFGSGTQLSVL.

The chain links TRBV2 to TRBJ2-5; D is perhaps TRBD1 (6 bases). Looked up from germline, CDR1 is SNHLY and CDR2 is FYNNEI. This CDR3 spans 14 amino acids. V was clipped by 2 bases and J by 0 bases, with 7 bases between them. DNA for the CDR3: TGTGCCAGCAGTGAAAACAGGGACCAAGAGACCCAGTACTTC. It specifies CASSENRDQETQYF.

CDR3 bases: TGTGCCAGCAGCCAAGAAGGACAGGGGATGAATGAAAAACTGTTTTTT. This encodes CASSQEGQGMNEKLFF. The chain links TRBV4-2 to TRBJ1-4; 9 bases align to TRBD1. The CDR3 length is 16 residues. Germline V gives CDR1 LGHNA, CDR2 YNFKEQ. V lost 0 bases to trimming and J lost 5 bases; unmatched junction nucleotides: 4.

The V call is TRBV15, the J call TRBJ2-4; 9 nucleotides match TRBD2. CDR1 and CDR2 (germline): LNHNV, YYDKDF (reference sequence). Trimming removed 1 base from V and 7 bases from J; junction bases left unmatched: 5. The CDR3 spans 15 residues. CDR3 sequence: CATSRGSSGTNIQYF. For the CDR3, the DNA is TGTGCCACCAGCAGAGGGTCTAGCGGGACGAACATTCAGTACTTC.

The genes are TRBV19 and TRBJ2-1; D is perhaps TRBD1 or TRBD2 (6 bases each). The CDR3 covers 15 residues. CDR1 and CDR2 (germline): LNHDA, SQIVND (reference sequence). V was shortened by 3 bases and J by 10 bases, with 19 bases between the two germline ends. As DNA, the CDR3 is TGTGCCAGTAGTATTCGGGGGCCCCCTACAATGGAGCAGTTCTTC. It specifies CASSIRGPPTMEQFF. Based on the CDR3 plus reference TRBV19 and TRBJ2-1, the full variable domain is DGGITQSPKYLFRKEGQNVTLSCEQNLNHDAMYWYRQDPGQGLRLIYYSQIVNDFQKGDIAEGYSVSREKKESFPLTVTSAQKNPTAFYLCASSIRGPPTMEQFFGPGTRLTVL.

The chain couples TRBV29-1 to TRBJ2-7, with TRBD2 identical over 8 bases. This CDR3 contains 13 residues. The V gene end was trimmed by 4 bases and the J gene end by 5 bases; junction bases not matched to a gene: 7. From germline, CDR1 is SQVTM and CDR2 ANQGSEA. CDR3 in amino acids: CSVVRPLADEQYF. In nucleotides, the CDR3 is TGCAGCGTTGTGAGACCACTAGCGGACGAGCAGTACTTC.

The CDR3 loop reads CASSLTGTGEYEQYF. For the CDR3, the DNA is TGTGCCAGCAGTTTAACCGGGACAGGAGAATACGAGCAGTACTTC. This chain uses TRBV27 with TRBJ2-7; 8 bases align to TRBD1. CDR1 is MNHEY and CDR2 is SMNVEV in the germline V gene (reference sequence). The CDR3 runs to 15 residues. The V segment lost 2 bases and the J segment 4 bases; nucleotides outside the gene matches: 7.

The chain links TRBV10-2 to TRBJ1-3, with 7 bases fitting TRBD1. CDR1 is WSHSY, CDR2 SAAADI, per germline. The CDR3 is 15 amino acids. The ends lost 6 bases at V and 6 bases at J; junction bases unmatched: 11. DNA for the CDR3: TGCGCCAGCAGGGCGGGACAGCCGAATTCAAACACCATATATTTT. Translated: CASRAGQPNSNTIYF.

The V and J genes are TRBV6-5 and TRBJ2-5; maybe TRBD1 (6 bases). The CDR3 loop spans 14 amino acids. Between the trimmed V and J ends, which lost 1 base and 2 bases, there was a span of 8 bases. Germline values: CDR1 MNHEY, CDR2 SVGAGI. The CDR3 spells CASSYFGQQETQYF. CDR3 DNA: TGTGCCAGCAGTTACTTTGGACAGCAAGAGACCCAGTACTTC.

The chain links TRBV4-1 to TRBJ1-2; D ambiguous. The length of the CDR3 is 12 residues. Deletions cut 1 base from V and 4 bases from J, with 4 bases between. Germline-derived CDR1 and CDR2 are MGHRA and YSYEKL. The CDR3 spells CASSQALYGYTF. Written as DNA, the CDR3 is TGCGCCAGCAGCCAAGCCCTCTATGGCTACACCTTC.